This TCR beta chain was identified during a study of early T cells in non-severe SARS-CoV-2 infection. Study information: Chains were unpaired, as sequencing was done on bulk RNA from unsorted whole blood.

This clonotype has at least ten counts. Its target is not known. Unique molecular identifiers tagged individual cDNA molecules. TCRdb analysed the 5' RACE reads with MiXCR anew, one entry per CDR3 protein. The sample lists 45,000 to 60,000 distinct CDR3 sequences, about 10% occurring once. CDR3 length: 14 residues. The germline CDR1 and CDR2 sequences are SGHRS and YFSETQ. The V and J ends lost 4 bases and 1 base respectively, with 11 bases between them. Findings and caveats of the study: A preference for anti-spike CD8 responses marked VDJdb matching, which missed private and CD4 specificities.

Specimen: whole blood, collected at baseline. The TCR comes from an adult who was a healthcare worker with PCR-confirmed SARS-CoV-2 infection or an uninfected control (not recorded which). The chain couples TRBV5-1 to TRBJ1-1; tentative D call: TRBD1 (6 bases). CDR3 sequence reads: CASSPTTGNTEAFF. CDR3 bases: TGCGCCAGCAGCCCCACGACAGGGAACACTGAAGCTTTCTTT.